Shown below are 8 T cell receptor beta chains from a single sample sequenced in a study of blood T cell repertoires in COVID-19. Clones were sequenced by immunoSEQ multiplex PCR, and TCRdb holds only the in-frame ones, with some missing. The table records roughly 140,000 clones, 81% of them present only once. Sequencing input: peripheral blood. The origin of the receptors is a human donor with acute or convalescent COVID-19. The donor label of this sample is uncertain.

Here the CDR3 DNA reads TGCGCCAGCAGCCAAGCGGGCTACGAGCAGTACTTC. Translation: CASSQAGYEQYF. V gene TRBV4-1 combines with J gene TRBJ2-7; D gene unclear. Trimming left V 1 base short and J 3 bases short, with 4 bases between. CDR3 length: 12 residues. The germline CDR1 and CDR2 sequences are MGHRA and YSYEKL.

This CDR3 reads CASSYSVSNTEAFF. The CDR3 bases are TGTGCCAGCAGTTACTCTGTATCTAACACTGAAGCTTTCTTT. The chain has TRBV6-5 and TRBJ1-1; D gene uncertain. The V end lost 0 bases, the J end lost 2 bases, and 7 bases lay between the germline ends. Germline V gene sequence: CDR1 MNHEY, CDR2 SVGAGI. The CDR3 has 14 amino acids.

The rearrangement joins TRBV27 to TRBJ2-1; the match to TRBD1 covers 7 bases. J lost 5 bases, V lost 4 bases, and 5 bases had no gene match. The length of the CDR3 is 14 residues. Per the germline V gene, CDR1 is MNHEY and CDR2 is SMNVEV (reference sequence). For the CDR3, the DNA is TGTGCCAGCAGTTCCACAGGGGCCAACAATGAGCAGTTCTTC. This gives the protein CASSSTGANNEQFF.

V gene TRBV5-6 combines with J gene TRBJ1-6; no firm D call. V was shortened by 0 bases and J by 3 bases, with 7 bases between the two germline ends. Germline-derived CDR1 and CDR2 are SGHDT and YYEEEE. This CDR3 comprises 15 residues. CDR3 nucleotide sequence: TGTGCCAGCAGCTTGGATGGGCTCTATAATTCACCCCTCCACTTT. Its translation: CASSLDGLYNSPLHF.

The CDR3 loop is CASSQDHGVYNEQFF. CDR3 bases: TGCGCCAGCAGCCAAGATCATGGAGTCTACAATGAGCAGTTCTTC. The chain employs TRBV4-1 and TRBJ2-1; D remains ambiguous. The CDR3 contains 15 residues. Trimming removed 0 bases at V and 3 bases at J, with 9 bases between. CDR1 MGHRA and CDR2 YSYEKL come from the germline V gene.

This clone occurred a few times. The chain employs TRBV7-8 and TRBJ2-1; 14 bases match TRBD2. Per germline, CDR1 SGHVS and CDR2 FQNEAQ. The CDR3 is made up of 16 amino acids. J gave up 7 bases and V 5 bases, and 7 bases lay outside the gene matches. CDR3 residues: CASSLGTSGGRNEQFF. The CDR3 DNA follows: TGTGCCAGCAGCCTAGGGACTAGCGGGGGAAGGAATGAGCAGTTCTTC.

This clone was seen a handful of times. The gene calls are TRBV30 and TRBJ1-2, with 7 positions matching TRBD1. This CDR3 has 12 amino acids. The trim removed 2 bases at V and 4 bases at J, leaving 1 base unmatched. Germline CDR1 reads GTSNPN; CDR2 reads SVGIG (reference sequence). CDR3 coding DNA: TGTGCCTGGAGTTGGGACAGCTATGGCTACACCTTC. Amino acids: CAWSWDSYGYTF.

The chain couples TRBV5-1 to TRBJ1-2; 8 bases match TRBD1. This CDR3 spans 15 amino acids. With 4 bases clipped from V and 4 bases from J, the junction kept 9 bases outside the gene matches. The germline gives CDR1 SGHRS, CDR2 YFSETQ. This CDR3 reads CASSPTQGGAYGYTF. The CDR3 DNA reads TGCGCCAGCAGCCCAACACAGGGGGGGGCCTATGGCTACACCTTC.